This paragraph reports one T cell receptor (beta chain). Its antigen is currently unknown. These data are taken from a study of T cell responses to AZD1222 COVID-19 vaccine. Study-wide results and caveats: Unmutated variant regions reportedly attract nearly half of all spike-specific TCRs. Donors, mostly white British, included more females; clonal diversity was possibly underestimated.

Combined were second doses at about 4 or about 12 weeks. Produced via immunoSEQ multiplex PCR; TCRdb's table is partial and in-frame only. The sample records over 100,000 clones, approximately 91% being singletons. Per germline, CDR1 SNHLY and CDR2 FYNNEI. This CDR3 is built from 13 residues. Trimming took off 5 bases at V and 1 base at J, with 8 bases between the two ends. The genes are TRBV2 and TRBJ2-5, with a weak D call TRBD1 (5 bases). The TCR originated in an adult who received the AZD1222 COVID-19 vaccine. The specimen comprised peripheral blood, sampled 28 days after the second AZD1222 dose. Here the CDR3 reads CASSQGIQETQYF. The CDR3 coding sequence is TGTGCCAGCAGTCAGGGAATCCAAGAGACCCAGTACTTC.